Detailed here is one T cell receptor (beta chain). No antigen is known for it. The data are from a study of shared clonotypes between healthy human individuals. Findings of the study overall: In the sorted subsets, rarefaction showed sequencing was incomplete despite large depth.

The method was immunoSEQ multiplex PCR; TCRdb's version includes in-frame clones alone and lacks a portion of them. The table shows about 2.1 million clones, with 90% to 95% occurring only once. Positively selected for CCR7, the CD45RO-negative cells used as naive CD8 cells excluded terminally differentiated effector memory CD45RA+ cells. The CDR3 sequence is 14 residues long. J was trimmed by 5 bases and V by 5 bases; bases with no gene match: 7. Germline V CDR1 and CDR2: MDHEN, SYDVKM. Sequences were obtained from naive CD8+ T cells from PBMCs. The V call is TRBV28, the J call TRBJ2-5; 8 bases agree with TRBD1. This receptor was obtained from a man younger than 30 in good health. Some clones in this sample may be carry-over from other donors' samples. CDR3 DNA: TGTGCCAGCAGTCGCAAGGACAGGGTGGAGACCCAGTACTTC. Protein product: CASSRKDRVETQYF.